This is a list of T cell receptor beta chains from one sample in a study of cytomegalovirus exposure and HLA in healthy donors. Clones were read by immunoSEQ multiplex PCR, and TCRdb kept only the in-frame ones, dropping some. The sample records fewer than 350,000 clones, roughly 90% being singletons. Sequenced material: PBMCs. Receptors originate from a young woman in good health and CMV-seronegative. Both conserved end residues are part of each CDR3. Fields, in order: D gene, clone size, J gene, V gene, CDR3 DNA, CDR3 protein. A D gene is named only where the DNA matches it firmly. Expanded clones are given a class, and other clones once, few, many or no size at all.

d_gene: -
abundance: -
j_gene: TRBJ1-1
v_gene: TRBV19
CDR3nt: TGTGCCAGTAGTATAGACAGGTCGCACACTGAAGCTTTCTTT
CDR3aa: CASSIDRSHTEAFF

d_gene: -
abundance: -
j_gene: TRBJ1-5
v_gene: TRBV6-1
CDR3nt: TGTGCCAGCATAAGGGCGGGGGAGAGCAATCAGCCCCAGCATTTT
CDR3aa: CASIRAGESNQPQHF

d_gene: -
abundance: -
j_gene: TRBJ1-3
v_gene: TRBV4-1
CDR3nt: TGCGCCAGCAGCCAAGACGGTGGAGGGGCTAGCCCTGGAAACACCATATATTTT
CDR3aa: CASSQDGGGASPGNTIYF

d_gene: -
abundance: -
j_gene: TRBJ2-5
v_gene: TRBV5-1
CDR3nt: TGCGCCAGCCGGGCGGGGTTCCAAGAGACCCAGTACTTC
CDR3aa: CASRAGFQETQYF

d_gene: -
abundance: few
j_gene: TRBJ2-2
v_gene: TRBV5-1
CDR3nt: TGCGCCAGCAGCTTGGTCTCAGGGACCGGGGAGCTGTTTTTT
CDR3aa: CASSLVSGTGELFF

d_gene: -
abundance: -
j_gene: TRBJ1-2
v_gene: TRBV5-8
CDR3nt: TGTGCCAGCAGCTCATACACCCGGAGGGGCTACACCTTC
CDR3aa: CASSSYTRRGYTF

d_gene: -
abundance: once
j_gene: TRBJ2-3
v_gene: TRBV4-1
CDR3nt: TGCGCCAGCAGCCAAGATCGGCAGTCAGGAGATACGCAGTATTTT
CDR3aa: CASSQDRQSGDTQYF

d_gene: -
abundance: -
j_gene: TRBJ1-1
v_gene: TRBV19
CDR3nt: TGTGCCAGTAGTATAGATCAGACAGCTACCACTGAAGCTTTCTTT
CDR3aa: CASSIDQTATTEAFF

d_gene: -
abundance: -
j_gene: TRBJ1-1
v_gene: TRBV30
CDR3nt: TGTGCCTGGAGTCAGACTGAAGCTTTCTTT
CDR3aa: CAWSQTEAFF

d_gene: TRBD1
abundance: few
j_gene: TRBJ1-2
v_gene: TRBV29-1
CDR3nt: TGCAGCGTTGGGGCCGCGGGACAGGGATATGGCTACACCTTC
CDR3aa: CSVGAAGQGYGYTF

d_gene: -
abundance: -
j_gene: TRBJ2-1
v_gene: TRBV5-8
CDR3nt: TGTGCCAGCAGCTTGGTAGTAAGTCGAGGTGTTGAGCAGTTCTTC
CDR3aa: CASSLVVSRGVEQFF

d_gene: TRBD2
abundance: -
j_gene: TRBJ2-7
v_gene: TRBV7-9
CDR3nt: TGTGCCAGCTCCCTCTTCGCGGGGGGATCCTACGAGCAGTACTTC
CDR3aa: CASSLFAGGSYEQYF

d_gene: -
abundance: -
j_gene: TRBJ1-1
v_gene: TRBV5-1
CDR3nt: TGCGCCAGCAGCTTGGATCCGGGAAACACTGAAGCTTTCTTT
CDR3aa: CASSLDPGNTEAFF

d_gene: -
abundance: -
j_gene: TRBJ1-5
v_gene: TRBV2
CDR3nt: TGTGCCAGCAGTCTCGGCAATCAGCCCCAGCATTTT
CDR3aa: CASSLGNQPQHF

d_gene: -
abundance: once
j_gene: TRBJ2-3
v_gene: TRBV14
CDR3nt: TGTGCCAGTACAGGGGCGGCACGGGCGGGGTGGACAGATACGCAGTATTTT
CDR3aa: CASTGAARAGWTDTQYF

d_gene: -
abundance: -
j_gene: TRBJ2-5
v_gene: TRBV6-6
CDR3nt: TGTGCCAGCAGTTTAGACGGGGTCATGGAGACCCAGTACTTC
CDR3aa: CASSLDGVMETQYF

d_gene: TRBD1
abundance: few
j_gene: TRBJ1-2
v_gene: TRBV6-4
CDR3nt: TGTGCCAGCAGTGACTCCGGGACAGGGGCCGGCTACACCTTC
CDR3aa: CASSDSGTGAGYTF

d_gene: -
abundance: -
j_gene: TRBJ1-1
v_gene: TRBV4-1
CDR3nt: TGCGCCAGCAGCCAAGGCGCAGGGCTCGCTAACACTGAAGCTTTCTTT
CDR3aa: CASSQGAGLANTEAFF

d_gene: TRBD1
abundance: -
j_gene: TRBJ1-1
v_gene: TRBV19
CDR3nt: TGTGCCAGTAGGGGACAGGTTAACACTGAAGCTTTCTTT
CDR3aa: CASRGQVNTEAFF

d_gene: -
abundance: once
j_gene: TRBJ2-5
v_gene: TRBV7-2
CDR3nt: TGTGCCAGCAGCTCTGGGGACTTCGAGGGGGAGACCCAGTACTTC
CDR3aa: CASSSGDFEGETQYF

d_gene: -
abundance: -
j_gene: TRBJ2-3
v_gene: TRBV29-1
CDR3nt: TGCAGCGTCCACGGGACTCTCACAGATACGCAGTATTTT
CDR3aa: CSVHGTLTDTQYF

d_gene: -
abundance: -
j_gene: TRBJ2-7
v_gene: TRBV6-5
CDR3nt: TGTGCCAGCAGTCCAGGACAGTATAATACCTACGAGCAGTACTTC
CDR3aa: CASSPGQYNTYEQYF

d_gene: TRBD1
abundance: -
j_gene: TRBJ2-4
v_gene: TRBV2
CDR3nt: TGTGCCAGCAGTGAGACAGGGTGGAATAGTAACTTC
CDR3aa: CASSETGWNSNF

d_gene: -
abundance: -
j_gene: TRBJ2-7
v_gene: TRBV20-1
CDR3nt: TGCAGTGCTGACGTCGGAGGCGAGCAGTACTTC
CDR3aa: CSADVGGEQYF

d_gene: TRBD2
abundance: -
j_gene: TRBJ2-7
v_gene: TRBV11-1
CDR3nt: TGTGCCAGCAGCCCCCATCGGGGACTAGGCCCCCTCGGGCAGTACTTC
CDR3aa: CASSPHRGLGPLGQYF

d_gene: -
abundance: -
j_gene: TRBJ1-1
v_gene: TRBV28
CDR3nt: TGTGCCAGCAGCCCAATGGGCGCCCCGTGGGACACTGAAGCTTTCTTT
CDR3aa: CASSPMGAPWDTEAFF

d_gene: TRBD1
abundance: few
j_gene: TRBJ2-1
v_gene: TRBV5-4
CDR3nt: TGTGCCAGCAGTGATACCGGGACAGGTCCGTACAATGAGCAGTTCTTC
CDR3aa: CASSDTGTGPYNEQFF

d_gene: -
abundance: -
j_gene: TRBJ2-7
v_gene: TRBV6-5
CDR3nt: TGTGCCAGCGCGCGGACAGCCAGCTCCGAGCAGTACTTC
CDR3aa: CASARTASSEQYF

d_gene: -
abundance: -
j_gene: TRBJ2-7
v_gene: TRBV15
CDR3nt: TGTGCCACCAGCAGAGATCAGGGGATCTACGAGCAGTACTTC
CDR3aa: CATSRDQGIYEQYF

d_gene: TRBD2
abundance: -
j_gene: TRBJ2-5
v_gene: TRBV5-1
CDR3nt: TGCGCCAGCAGCTTGGGCGGGGGGGGAGAGACCCAGTACTTC
CDR3aa: CASSLGGGGETQYF

d_gene: -
abundance: -
j_gene: TRBJ2-1
v_gene: TRBV5-1
CDR3nt: TGCGCCAGCAGCCCCCTAGGGGACTCCTACAATGAGCAGTTCTTC
CDR3aa: CASSPLGDSYNEQFF

d_gene: -
abundance: -
j_gene: TRBJ2-7
v_gene: TRBV6-1
CDR3nt: TGTGCCAGCACCCCGTCCCGGTCAGGCGCCTACGAGCAGTACTTC
CDR3aa: CASTPSRSGAYEQYF

d_gene: TRBD1
abundance: -
j_gene: TRBJ2-1
v_gene: TRBV5-1
CDR3nt: TGCGCCAGCAGCCTCGGGACAGTCCCCTTTGAGCAGTTCTTC
CDR3aa: CASSLGTVPFEQFF

d_gene: TRBD1
abundance: once
j_gene: TRBJ1-2
v_gene: TRBV6-5
CDR3nt: TGTGCCAGCAGTTCCCTCAGGGGGCTAAGTGGCTACACCTTC
CDR3aa: CASSSLRGLSGYTF

d_gene: TRBD1
abundance: few
j_gene: TRBJ2-6
v_gene: TRBV29-1
CDR3nt: TGCAGCGCCCGGGACAGTCACTCTGGGGCCAACGTCCTGACTTTC
CDR3aa: CSARDSHSGANVLTF

d_gene: -
abundance: -
j_gene: TRBJ1-2
v_gene: TRBV9
CDR3nt: TGTGCCAGCAGCGGACTAGGCTACACCTTC
CDR3aa: CASSGLGYTF

d_gene: -
abundance: -
j_gene: TRBJ1-2
v_gene: TRBV14
CDR3nt: TGTGCCAGCAGCCAAGGAAGTTCGTCCAGGGACTATGGCTACACCTTC
CDR3aa: CASSQGSSSRDYGYTF

d_gene: -
abundance: once
j_gene: TRBJ2-1
v_gene: TRBV7-3
CDR3nt: TGTGCCAGCAGCCTCAGGATTACTTCCTACAATGAGCAGTTCTTC
CDR3aa: CASSLRITSYNEQFF

d_gene: TRBD2
abundance: -
j_gene: TRBJ2-1
v_gene: TRBV2
CDR3nt: TGTGCCAGCACCCAGGGTACTAGCGGACGCTACAATGAGCAGTTCTTC
CDR3aa: CASTQGTSGRYNEQFF

d_gene: TRBD1
abundance: -
j_gene: TRBJ2-7
v_gene: TRBV5-6
CDR3nt: TGTGCCAGCACCCGCCCGGGGACAGGGCTCTACGAGCAGTACTTC
CDR3aa: CASTRPGTGLYEQYF

d_gene: TRBD1
abundance: -
j_gene: TRBJ2-5
v_gene: TRBV11-2
CDR3nt: TGTGCCAGCAGTTGGACAGGGCCCCAGTACTTC
CDR3aa: CASSWTGPQYF

d_gene: TRBD1
abundance: -
j_gene: TRBJ1-2
v_gene: TRBV9
CDR3nt: TGTGCCAGCAGCTCCTCGGGGACAGGGATGGATTTGAATGGCTACACCTTC
CDR3aa: CASSSSGTGMDLNGYTF

d_gene: -
abundance: once
j_gene: TRBJ2-1
v_gene: TRBV5-1
CDR3nt: TGCGCCAGCAGCTTGGCCGTAGGGACTTACAATGAGCAGTTCTTC
CDR3aa: CASSLAVGTYNEQFF

d_gene: TRBD1
abundance: -
j_gene: TRBJ1-5
v_gene: TRBV2
CDR3nt: TGTGCCAGCAGTGGGGGACAGGGGGCAAACAATCAGCCCCAGCATTTT
CDR3aa: CASSGGQGANNQPQHF

d_gene: -
abundance: -
j_gene: TRBJ1-1
v_gene: TRBV19
CDR3nt: TGTGCCAGTAGTGGCAGGGAAGCTTTCTTT
CDR3aa: CASSGREAFF

d_gene: -
abundance: -
j_gene: TRBJ2-1
v_gene: TRBV7-7
CDR3nt: TGTGCCAGCAGCTTAGGAGCGGGACACCTCAATGAGCAGTTCTTC
CDR3aa: CASSLGAGHLNEQFF

d_gene: -
abundance: -
j_gene: TRBJ2-4
v_gene: TRBV7-9
CDR3nt: TGTGCCAGCAGCGCCGGTGCCAAAAACATTCAGTACTTC
CDR3aa: CASSAGAKNIQYF

d_gene: TRBD1
abundance: -
j_gene: TRBJ1-1
v_gene: TRBV7-6
CDR3nt: TGTGCCAGCAGCTTGGGACAGCAGAACACTGAAGCTTTCTTT
CDR3aa: CASSLGQQNTEAFF

d_gene: TRBD1
abundance: -
j_gene: TRBJ1-1
v_gene: TRBV6-5
CDR3nt: TGTGCCAGCAGTTCTCTGACAGGGGGCCGGCGAGCTTTCTTT
CDR3aa: CASSSLTGGRRAFF

d_gene: -
abundance: -
j_gene: TRBJ1-5
v_gene: TRBV15
CDR3nt: TGTGCCACCAGCGGTACAGGGCCCAATCAGCCCCAGCATTTT
CDR3aa: CATSGTGPNQPQHF

d_gene: TRBD2
abundance: -
j_gene: TRBJ2-7
v_gene: TRBV10-3
CDR3nt: TGTGCCATCAGTGAGCCGCCCGGACTAGCGGGGTTCGAGCAGTACTTC
CDR3aa: CAISEPPGLAGFEQYF

d_gene: TRBD1
abundance: -
j_gene: TRBJ2-1
v_gene: TRBV6-6
CDR3nt: TGTGCCAGCACCGAGGACAGGGGCAATGAGCAGTTCTTC
CDR3aa: CASTEDRGNEQFF

d_gene: TRBD2
abundance: -
j_gene: TRBJ2-7
v_gene: TRBV9
CDR3nt: TGTGCCAGCAGCGTAGGGGGGCAGCGGGGGGTCGAGCAGTACTTC
CDR3aa: CASSVGGQRGVEQYF

d_gene: TRBD1
abundance: -
j_gene: TRBJ2-5
v_gene: TRBV5-1
CDR3nt: TGCGCCAGCAGCACCGGGACAGCATCGCAAGAGACCCAGTACTTC
CDR3aa: CASSTGTASQETQYF

d_gene: -
abundance: -
j_gene: TRBJ2-3
v_gene: TRBV9
CDR3nt: TGTGCCAGCAGCAGGAGAAACACAGATACGCAGTATTTT
CDR3aa: CASSRRNTDTQYF